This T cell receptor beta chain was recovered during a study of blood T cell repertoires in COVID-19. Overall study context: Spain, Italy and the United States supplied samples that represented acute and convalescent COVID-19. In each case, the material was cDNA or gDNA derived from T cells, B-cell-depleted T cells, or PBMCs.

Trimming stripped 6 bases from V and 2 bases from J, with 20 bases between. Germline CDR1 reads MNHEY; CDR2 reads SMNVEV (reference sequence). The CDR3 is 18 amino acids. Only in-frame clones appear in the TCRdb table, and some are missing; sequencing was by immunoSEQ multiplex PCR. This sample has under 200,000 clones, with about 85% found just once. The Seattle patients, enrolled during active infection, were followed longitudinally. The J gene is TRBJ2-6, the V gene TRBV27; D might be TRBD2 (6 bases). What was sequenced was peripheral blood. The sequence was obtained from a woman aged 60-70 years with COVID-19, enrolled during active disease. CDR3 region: CASRFKGGSGAGANVLTF. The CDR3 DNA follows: TGTGCCAGCAGATTCAAGGGAGGATCAGGTGCTGGGGCCAACGTCCTGACTTTC.